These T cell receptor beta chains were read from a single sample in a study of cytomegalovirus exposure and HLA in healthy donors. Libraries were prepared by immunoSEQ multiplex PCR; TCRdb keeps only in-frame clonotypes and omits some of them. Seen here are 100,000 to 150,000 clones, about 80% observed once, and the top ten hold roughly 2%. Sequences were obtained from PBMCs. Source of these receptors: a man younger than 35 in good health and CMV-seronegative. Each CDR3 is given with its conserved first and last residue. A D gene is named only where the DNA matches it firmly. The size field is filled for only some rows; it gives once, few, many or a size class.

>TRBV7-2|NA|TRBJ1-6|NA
CASSLANRNSPLHF
TGTGCCAGCAGCTTAGCGAACAGAAATTCACCCCTCCACTTT
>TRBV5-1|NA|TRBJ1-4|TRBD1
CASSSGDRDQEKLFF
TGCGCCAGCAGCTCCGGGGACAGGGACCAGGAAAAACTGTTTTTT
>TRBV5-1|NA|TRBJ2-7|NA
CASSLDPGTSEQYF
TGCGCCAGCAGCTTGGATCCGGGGACATCCGAGCAGTACTTC
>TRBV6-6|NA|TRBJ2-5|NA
CASSARDSQETQYF
TGTGCCAGCAGCGCACGGGACTCACAAGAGACCCAGTACTTC
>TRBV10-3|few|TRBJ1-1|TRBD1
CAISSMTGMNTEAFF
TGTGCCATCAGCAGCATGACAGGGATGAACACTGAAGCTTTCTTT
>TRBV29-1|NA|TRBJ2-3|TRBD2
CSLTGATSGGGDTQYF
TGCAGCTTAACAGGGGCTACTAGCGGGGGTGGTGATACGCAGTATTTT
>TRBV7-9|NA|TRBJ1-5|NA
CASSLTGLNQPQHF
TGTGCCAGCAGCCTTACAGGTCTGAATCAGCCCCAGCATTTT
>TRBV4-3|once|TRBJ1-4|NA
CASSPSGGGNEKLFF
TGCGCCAGCAGCCCCTCCGGGGGGGGGAATGAAAAACTGTTTTTT
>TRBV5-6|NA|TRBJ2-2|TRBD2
CASSLDLLAGEQGELFF
TGTGCCAGCAGCTTGGATTTACTAGCGGGGGAGCAGGGGGAGCTGTTTTTT
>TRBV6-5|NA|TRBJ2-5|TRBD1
CASSDRGTETQYF
TGTGCCAGCAGTGACAGGGGGACAGAGACCCAGTACTTC
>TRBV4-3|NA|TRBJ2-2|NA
CASSQQVQGTGELFF
TGCGCCAGCAGCCAACAGGTCCAGGGCACCGGGGAGCTGTTTTTT
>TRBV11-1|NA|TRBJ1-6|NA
CASSLVPGINSPLHF
TGTGCCAGCAGCCTCGTGCCAGGGATTAATTCACCCCTCCACTTT
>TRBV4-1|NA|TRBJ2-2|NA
CASSQDPGTGELFF
TGCGCCAGCAGCCAAGATCCAGGGACCGGGGAGCTGTTTTTT
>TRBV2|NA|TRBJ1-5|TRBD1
CASSALDRGYSNQPQHF
TGTGCCAGCAGTGCTCTTGACAGGGGATATAGCAATCAGCCCCAGCATTTT
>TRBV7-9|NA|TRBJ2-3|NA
CASSLGEGVTQYF
TGTGCCAGCAGCTTAGGGGAAGGGGTTACGCAGTATTTT
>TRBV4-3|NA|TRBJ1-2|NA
CASSQVVGQPPYTF
TGCGCCAGCAGCCAAGTCGTTGGACAGCCTCCCTACACCTTC
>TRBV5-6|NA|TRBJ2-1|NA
CASSLRAGSEQFF
TGTGCCAGCAGCTTGCGCGCGGGAAGTGAGCAGTTCTTC
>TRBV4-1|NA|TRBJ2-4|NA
CASSQDLDRPRDIQYF
TGCGCCAGCAGCCAAGATCTGGACCGCCCGAGGGACATTCAGTACTTC